These 30 T cell receptor beta chains share one sample of origin, sequenced in a study of T cell responses to AZD1222 COVID-19 vaccine (dated by TCRdb to about 2021). The library was made by the immunoSEQ multiplex PCR assay. TCRdb took over this immuneACCESS table, retaining in-frame rearrangements with V and J assigned. Such tables are incomplete; in checked studies, under half of the missing clones stem from an unresolved V gene, and the remainder is unexplained. Within this sample are 140,000 to 150,000 clones, with approximately 88% of them counted one time only. The ten largest account for roughly 15% of the sample. What this sample's time point label stands for: baseline before first vaccination. This specimen consisted of peripheral blood, obtained on day 0 of AZD1222 vaccination. The receptors shown here come from an adult in good health.

The genes are TRBV2 and TRBJ1-1; weak D call: TRBD1 (6 bases). The germline V gene encodes CDR1 SNHLY and CDR2 FYNNEI. V lost 7 bases and J lost 3, with 12 bases in between. The CDR3 loop spans 13 amino acids. The chain's CDR3 is CASKGVIYTEAFF. CDR3 coding DNA: TGTGCCAGCAAGGGGGTAATCTACACTGAAGCTTTCTTT.

V and J are TRBV7-6 and TRBJ1-2, with D hard to call. CDR3 length: 16 residues. Germline V CDR1 and CDR2: SGHVS, FNYEAQ. The V end was cut by 5 bases, the J end by 6 bases, with 22 bases between. CDR3 nucleotides: TGTGCCAGCAGCCCGTCCCTCGGAGGCAACGTACATGGCTACACCTTC. Its translation: CASSPSLGGNVHGYTF.

The chain couples TRBV7-9 to TRBJ1-1, with D possibly TRBD1 on 5 matching bases. V lost 3 bases and J lost 1, with 12 bases in between. The CDR3 spans 15 residues. Germline CDR1 is SEHNR and CDR2 is FQNEAQ (reference sequence). Here the CDR3 DNA reads TGTGCCAGCAGCTTCCTGCGCAGGGCGAACACTGAAGCTTTCTTT. Amino acids: CASSFLRRANTEAFF.

V and J are TRBV30 and TRBJ1-1; the D is unclear. This CDR3 spans 13 amino acids. The V end was cut by 2 bases, the J end by 10 bases, with 17 bases between. In germline, CDR1 is GTSNPN, CDR2 SVGIG (reference sequence). In DNA form, the CDR3 reads TGTGCCTGGAGTCCCCAGGTGGAGGCCGGAGCTTTCTTT. Translated, it gives CAWSPQVEAGAFF. The variable domain in full, completed from reference TRBV30 and TRBJ1-1, reads SQTIHQWPATLVQPVGSPLSLECTVEGTSNPNLYWYRQAAGRGLQLLFYSVGIGQISSEVPQNLSASRPQDRQFILSSKKLLLSDSGFYLCAWSPQVEAGAFFGQGTRLTVV.

The sample holds a few counts of this clone. The rearrangement uses TRBV4-1 and TRBJ1-6; D remains unclear. The V gene lost 4 bases and the J gene lost 9 bases, with 13 bases spanning the gap. The CDR3 has 14 amino acids. Germline CDR1 is MGHRA and CDR2 is YSYEKL. DNA of the CDR3: TGCGCCAGCAGCCCCGGGCCCAGTTCTTCACCCCTCCACTTT. This sequence encodes CASSPGPSSSPLHF.

The rearrangement joins TRBV27 to TRBJ1-5; D is undetermined. The CDR3 totals 13 residues. V was pared by 3 bases and J by 9 bases, with 12 bases between. Germline-derived CDR1 and CDR2 are MNHEY and SMNVEV (reference sequence). The CDR3 DNA reads TGTGCCAGCAGTTTCCGGCCCGAAAGGCCCCAGCATTTT. Translating it yields CASSFRPERPQHF.

The chain recombines TRBV24-1 with TRBJ2-7, with a possible D match to TRBD2 (6 bases). Germline lookup yields CDR1 KGHDR and CDR2 SFDVKD. V dropped 3 bases and J dropped 6 bases, with 17 bases sitting between them. The CDR3 length is 15 residues. The CDR3 DNA sequence: TGTGCCACCAGTGATCCCGCATCAGGGACTCCCGAGCAGTACTTC. Translated: CATSDPASGTPEQYF.

This CDR3 is CASSLGGLATGELFF. The CDR3 nucleotides read TGTGCCAGCAGCTTAGGGGGGCTAGCTACTGGGGAGCTGTTTTTT. V and J are TRBV7-2 and TRBJ2-2; a possible D gene is TRBD1 (6 bases). The V and J ends lost 1 base and 8 bases respectively, with 14 bases between them. The CDR3 consists of 15 residues. CDR1 and CDR2 from the germline V gene are SGHTA and FQGNSA.

The chain joins TRBV28 to TRBJ1-1; D is unresolved. The CDR3 runs 12 residues. Germline values: CDR1 MDHEN, CDR2 SYDVKM. V was clipped by 6 bases and J by 0 bases, with 5 bases between them. The CDR3 here is CASRTLNTEAFF. Written as DNA, the CDR3 is TGTGCCAGCAGAACGTTGAACACTGAAGCTTTCTTT.

This clone is a singleton in its sample. This chain joins TRBV7-9 and TRBJ1-2; TRBD1 might be the D (5 bases). The V end was cut by 7 bases, the J end by 3 bases, with 15 bases between. The CDR3 totals 14 residues. Per the germline V gene, CDR1 is SEHNR and CDR2 is FQNEAQ (reference sequence). CDR3 amino acids: CASTHLSGDYGYTF. The CDR3 DNA reads TGTGCCAGCACACACCTCTCGGGGGACTATGGCTACACCTTC.

The chain uses TRBV15 and TRBJ2-7; TRBD1 might be the D (6 bases). CDR3 size: 16 residues. Trimming took off 5 bases at V and 6 bases at J, with 23 bases between the two ends. CDR1 is LNHNV and CDR2 is YYDKDF in the germline V gene (reference sequence). The chain's CDR3 is CATSGNRAAGFSEQYF. DNA for the CDR3: TGTGCCACCAGCGGTAACAGGGCCGCGGGCTTCTCCGAGCAGTACTTC.

As to this clone: Other DNA sequences in the same sample also yield this CDR3. The rearrangement uses TRBV18 and TRBJ1-4; a possible D gene is TRBD1 (6 bases). V was clipped by 2 bases and J by 5 bases, with 6 bases between them. Germline values: CDR1 KGHSH, CDR2 LQKENI. The CDR3 is 13 amino acids. The CDR3: CASSPGQNEKLFF. As DNA, the CDR3 is TGTGCCAGCTCACCAGGACAGAATGAAAAACTGTTTTTT.

The chain is built from TRBV6-1 and TRBJ1-2; a possible D gene is TRBD1 (6 bases). Between the trimmed V and J ends, which lost 5 bases and 5 bases, there was a span of 15 bases. From germline, CDR1 is MNHNS and CDR2 SASEGT. This CDR3 has 14 amino acids. Here the CDR3 DNA reads TGTGCCAGCAGTTCAGGGGTGGGAGGATATGGCTACACCTTC. It yields the protein CASSSGVGGYGYTF.

Here the CDR3 DNA reads TGTGCCAGCAGGCCAGCGGGGATGAGCTCCTACGAGCAGTACTTC. It codes for CASRPAGMSSYEQYF. The J gene is TRBJ2-7, the V gene TRBV11-2; 7 bases map to TRBD2. This CDR3 is 15 amino acids long. CDR1 is SGHAT and CDR2 is FQNNGV in the germline V gene. V was clipped by 6 bases and J by 0 bases; unmatched bases: 8.

This chain links TRBV19 with TRBJ1-5; no firm D call. The CDR3 loop spans 12 amino acids. Germline CDR1 LNHDA, CDR2 SQIVND (reference sequence). V was clipped by 3 bases and J by 7 bases, with 7 bases between them. CDR3 protein: CASSIGVQPQHF. For the CDR3, the DNA is TGTGCCAGTAGTATCGGAGTCCAGCCCCAGCATTTT.

CDR3 bases: TGTGCCAGCTTGGGAGACAGCAACTACGAGCAGTACTTC. Amino acid sequence: CASLGDSNYEQYF. V gene TRBV2 combines with J gene TRBJ2-7, with D possibly called TRBD1 or TRBD2 (5 bases each). The ends were cut back, 8 bases at V and 3 bases at J, with 14 bases in the middle. This CDR3 is built from 13 residues. Germline V gene lookup returns CDR1 SNHLY and CDR2 FYNNEI.

This clone showed up just once. The V call is TRBV28, the J call TRBJ2-2, with D possibly TRBD2 on 5 matching bases. The germline gives CDR1 MDHEN, CDR2 SYDVKM. This CDR3 is 14 amino acids long. V dropped 6 bases and J dropped 1 base, with 9 bases sitting between them. CDR3: CASRRVLNTGELFF. Here the CDR3 DNA reads TGTGCCAGCAGGCGGGTGCTGAACACCGGGGAGCTGTTTTTT.

The chain links TRBV7-2 to TRBJ1-2; D is unresolved. The CDR3 totals 15 residues. The germline CDR1 and CDR2 sequences are SGHTA and FQGNSA. The ends were cut back, 0 bases at V and 2 bases at J, with 10 bases in the middle. In nucleotides, the CDR3 is TGTGCCAGCAGCTTAGCGATGGCCTCGAACTATGGCTACACCTTC. Translated, it gives CASSLAMASNYGYTF.

In its sample, this clone is medium-sized (0.01 to 0.1%). V gene TRBV29-1 combines with J gene TRBJ1-5; 8 bases align to TRBD1. Unmatched junction bases numbered 12, after V lost 8 bases and J lost 9 bases. CDR3 length: 13 amino acids. CDR1 and CDR2 (germline): SQVTM, ANQGSEA. The DNA for the CDR3 is TGCAGCACCGCGGACAGGGAAGGGACGCCCCAGCATTTT. It is translated as CSTADREGTPQHF.

The chain is built from TRBV18 and TRBJ2-5, with D maybe TRBD2 (5 bases). The germline V gene has CDR1 KGHSH and CDR2 LQKENI. Trimming shortened V by 8 bases and J by 2 bases, and 9 bases separated the two germline ends. The CDR3 has 12 residues. DNA of the CDR3: TGTGCCAGCAAACGGGATCAAGAGACCCAGTACTTC. This translates into CASKRDQETQYF.

The rearrangement links TRBV2 to TRBJ1-5, with TRBD1 matching 10 bases. This CDR3 has 15 amino acids. Germline-derived CDR1 and CDR2 are SNHLY and FYNNEI. Germline trimming cut 5 bases from V and 7 bases from J; bases unmatched to any gene: 8. In DNA, the CDR3 is TGTGCCAGCAGTAAGACAGGGGGCGCACGGCAGCCCCAGCATTTT. Translation: CASSKTGGARQPQHF.

The chain couples TRBV4-2 to TRBJ2-7; D is undetermined. CDR3 length: 16 residues. Germline V lookup: CDR1 LGHNA, CDR2 YNFKEQ. V lost 0 bases and J lost 5, with 17 bases in between. CDR3 sequence (DNA): TGTGCCAGCAGCCAAGAGGGTGCCCCGGGCTATAACGAGCAGTACTTC. It yields the protein CASSQEGAPGYNEQYF.

The chain is built from TRBV6-6 and TRBJ1-1; 7 bases fit TRBD1. Germline V CDR1 and CDR2: MNHNY, SVGAGI (reference sequence). The CDR3 totals 14 residues. J gave up 3 bases and V 2 bases, and 3 bases lay outside the gene matches. The CDR3 coding sequence is TGTGCCAGCAGTTACCGAGACAGGGACACTGAAGCTTTCTTT. This codes for CASSYRDRDTEAFF.

The rearrangement joins TRBV18 to TRBJ1-4; 9 nucleotides align to TRBD1. CDR1 is KGHSH and CDR2 is LQKENI in the germline V gene. With 3 bases clipped from V and 8 bases from J, the junction kept 10 bases outside the gene matches. The CDR3 has 16 residues. Here the CDR3 reads CASSPSPGTGLEKLFF. The CDR3 DNA reads as TGTGCCAGCTCACCCAGTCCGGGGACAGGGCTGGAAAAACTGTTTTTT.

The V and J genes are TRBV5-1 and TRBJ2-4, with a possible D match to TRBD2 (5 bases). Trimming shortened V by 2 bases and J by 1 base, and 7 bases separated the two germline ends. This CDR3 spans 14 amino acids. Germline V gene lookup returns CDR1 SGHRS and CDR2 YFSETQ. CDR3 region: CASSFEGAKNIQYF. CDR3 DNA sequence: TGCGCCAGCAGCTTTGAGGGCGCCAAAAACATTCAGTACTTC. Filled out from reference TRBV5-1 and TRBJ2-4, the complete variable domain reads KAGVTQTPRYLIKTRGQQVTLSCSPISGHRSVSWYQQTPGQGLQFLFEYFSETQRNKGNFPGRFSGRQFSNSRSEMNVSTLELGDSALYLCASSFEGAKNIQYFGAGTRLSVL.

V usage is TRBV25-1 and J usage is TRBJ1-2, with D possibly matching TRBD1 (5 bases). The germline V and J ends were trimmed by 5 bases and 5 bases, with 9 bases remaining between them. Germline loops: CDR1 MGHDK, CDR2 SYGVNS. This CDR3 region has 12 residues. This CDR3 is CASSQTAYGYTF. The CDR3 DNA follows: TGTGCCAGCAGTCAGACAGCTTATGGCTACACCTTC.

The chain is built from TRBV9 and TRBJ1-1; 9 bases match TRBD1. The CDR3 totals 15 residues. Germline CDR1 and CDR2: SGDLS and YYNGEE. Losses at the gene ends were 4 bases for V and 2 bases for J; bases not matched to a gene: 6. The CDR3 here is CASSRQGQGNTEAFF. The CDR3 DNA reads as TGTGCCAGCAGCCGACAGGGACAGGGTAACACTGAAGCTTTCTTT.

The chain carries TRBV4-1 and TRBJ2-1; 8 bases align to TRBD2. Per germline, CDR1 MGHRA and CDR2 YSYEKL. V shed 1 base and J 7 bases; nucleotides not matched to a gene: 9. The CDR3 has 16 residues. This CDR3 reads CASSQVAGGARNEQFF. CDR3 in DNA: TGCGCCAGCAGCCAAGTAGCCGGGGGGGCGAGGAATGAGCAGTTCTTC.

The chain is built from TRBV19 and TRBJ1-2; D is unresolved. V was cut by 8 bases and J by 4 bases, with 20 bases left in between. Germline lookup yields CDR1 LNHDA and CDR2 SQIVND (reference sequence). The CDR3 consists of 15 residues. The CDR3 nucleotides are TGTGCCAGTGGAAGAGGGAGGGATCTACCCTATGGCTACACCTTC. Translating gives CASGRGRDLPYGYTF.

The chain couples TRBV7-9 to TRBJ2-7; possibly TRBD2 for D (5 bases). CDR3 size: 13 residues. The V and J ends lost 5 bases and 6 bases respectively, with 14 bases between them. Germline V gene sequence: CDR1 SEHNR, CDR2 FQNEAQ (reference sequence). The CDR3 sequence is CASSVGIYGEQYF. In DNA, the CDR3 is TGTGCCAGCAGCGTCGGGATTTACGGCGAGCAGTACTTC. Supplemented by reference TRBV7-9 and TRBJ2-7, the full variable domain reads DTGVSQNPRHKITKRGQNVTFRCDPISEHNRLYWYRQTLGQGPEFLTYFQNEAQLEKSRLLSDRFSAERPKGSFSTLEIQRTEQGDSAMYLCASSVGIYGEQYFGPGTRLTVT.